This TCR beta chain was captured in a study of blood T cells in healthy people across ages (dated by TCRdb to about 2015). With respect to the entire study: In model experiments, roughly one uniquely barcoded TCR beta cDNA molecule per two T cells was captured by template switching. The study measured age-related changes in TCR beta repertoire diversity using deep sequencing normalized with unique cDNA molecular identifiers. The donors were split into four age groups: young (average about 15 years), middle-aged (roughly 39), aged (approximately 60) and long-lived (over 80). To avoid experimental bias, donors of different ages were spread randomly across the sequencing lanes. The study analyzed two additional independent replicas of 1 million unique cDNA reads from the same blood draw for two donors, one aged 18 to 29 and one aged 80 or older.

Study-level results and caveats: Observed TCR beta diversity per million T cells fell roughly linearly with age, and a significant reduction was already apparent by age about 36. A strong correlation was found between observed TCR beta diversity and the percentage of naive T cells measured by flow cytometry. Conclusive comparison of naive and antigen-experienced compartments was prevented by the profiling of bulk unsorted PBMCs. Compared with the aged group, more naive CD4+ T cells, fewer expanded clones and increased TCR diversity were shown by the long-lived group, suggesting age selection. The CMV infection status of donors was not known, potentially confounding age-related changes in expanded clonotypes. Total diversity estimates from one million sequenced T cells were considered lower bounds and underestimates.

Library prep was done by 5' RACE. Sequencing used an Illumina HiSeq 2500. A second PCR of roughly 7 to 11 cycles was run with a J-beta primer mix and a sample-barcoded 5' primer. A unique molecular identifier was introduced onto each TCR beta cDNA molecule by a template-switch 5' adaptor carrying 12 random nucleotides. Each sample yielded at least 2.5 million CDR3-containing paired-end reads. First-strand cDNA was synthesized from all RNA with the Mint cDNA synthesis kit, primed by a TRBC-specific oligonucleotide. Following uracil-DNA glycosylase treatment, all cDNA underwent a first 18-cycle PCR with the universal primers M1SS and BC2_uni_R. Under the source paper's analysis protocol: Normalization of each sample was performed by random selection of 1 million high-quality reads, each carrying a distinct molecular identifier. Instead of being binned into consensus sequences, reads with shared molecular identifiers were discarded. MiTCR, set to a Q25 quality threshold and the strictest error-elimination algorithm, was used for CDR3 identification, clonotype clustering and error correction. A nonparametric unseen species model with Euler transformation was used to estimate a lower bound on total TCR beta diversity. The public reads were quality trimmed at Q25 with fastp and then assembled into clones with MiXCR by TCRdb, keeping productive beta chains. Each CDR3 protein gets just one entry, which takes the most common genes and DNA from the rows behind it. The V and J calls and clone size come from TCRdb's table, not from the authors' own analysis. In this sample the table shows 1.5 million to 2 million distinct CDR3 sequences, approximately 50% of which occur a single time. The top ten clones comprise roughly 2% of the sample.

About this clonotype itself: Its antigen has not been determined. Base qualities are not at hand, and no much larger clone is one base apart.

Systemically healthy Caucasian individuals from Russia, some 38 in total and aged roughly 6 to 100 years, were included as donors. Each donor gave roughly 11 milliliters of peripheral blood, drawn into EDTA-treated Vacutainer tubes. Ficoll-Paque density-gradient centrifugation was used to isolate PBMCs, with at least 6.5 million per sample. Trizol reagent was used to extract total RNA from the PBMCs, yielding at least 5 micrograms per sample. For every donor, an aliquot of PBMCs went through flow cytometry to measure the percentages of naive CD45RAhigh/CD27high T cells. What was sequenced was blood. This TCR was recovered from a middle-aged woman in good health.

The nucleotides read TGTGCCAGCAGTTACTCTCTTGGCACCTACGAGCAGTACTTC. It translates as CASSYSLGTYEQYF. The chain employs TRBV6-5 and TRBJ2-7, with the D segment identity uncertain. V drops 0 bases and J drops 2 bases, leaving 8 bases in between. CDR3 length: 14 amino acids, cysteine to phenylalanine. Only CDR3 DNA is held: 42 bases, read in frame from base 1. Via the germline V gene, CDR1 is MNHEY and CDR2 SVGAGI.